This TCR beta chain was recorded in a study of post-analysis software for immune sequencing data. For the study at large: Included among the disease courses, which were recorded for the cohort, were relapsing-remitting, secondary progressive and progressive-relapsing multiple sclerosis. Findings of the study overall: Roughly 5 TRBV segments occurring more often in patients than controls included TRBV5-6, TRBV5-1 and TRBV20-1. F measure clustering grouped samples strongly by preparation batch. Normalized Chao1 diversity in multiple sclerosis patients fell significantly below that of controls.

cDNA libraries of TCR beta carried unique molecular identifiers. The authors obtained approximately 540,000 cDNA molecules from approximately 1 to 10 million T cells. TCRdb re-derived calls from the PCR reads in MiXCR, one entry per CDR3 protein. The repertoire holds under 650,000 distinct CDR3 sequences, with roughly 45% as singletons. The sample holds a few counts of this clonotype. Antigen: not known. With 0 bases removed from V and 2 bases from J, the gap between germline ends came to 5 bases. Germline-derived CDR1 and CDR2 are MGHRA and YSYEKL. CDR3 length equals 14 residues. This receptor was obtained from a girl between 5 and 17 years old with multiple sclerosis. Sequenced material: blood. V and J are TRBV4-1 and TRBJ2-1; D unclear. CDR3 residues: CASSQDPAYNEQFF. The CDR3 bases are TGCGCCAGCAGCCAAGATCCGGCCTACAATGAGCAGTTCTTC.